A single sample gave rise to the 29 T cell receptor gamma chains below, sequenced in a study of gammadelta T cells in human blood (dated by TCRdb to 2020 to 2022). The library was generated by RT-PCR. Sequencer: Illumina MiSeq. TCRdb reran clone calling on the public reads with CATT; rows sharing one DNA sequence were then combined. The sample records 350 to 450 gamma-chain clones, approximately 13% of which are singletons. Clones ranked in the top ten supply about 24% of the sample. The sample was Vgamma9Vdelta2 gamma-delta T cells from adult blood. Source of these receptors: a human donor.

This clone is large within its sample. A much larger clone sits a single nucleotide away, making a read error possible. Other DNA sequences in this sample translate to the same CDR3. The V gene is TRGV9, the J gene TRGJP. V lost 1 base and J lost 4; bases outside the gene matches: 1. This CDR3 comprises 16 residues. Germline assignment: CDR1 GITISATS and CDR2 ISYDGTV (reference sequence). CDR3 DNA sequence: TGTGCCTTGTGGGAGGTCCAAGAGTTGGGCAAAAAAATCAAGGTATTT. Residues: CALWEVQELGKKIKVF.

This clone is large by share. The chain recombines TRGV9 with TRGJP. Trimming cost V 1 base and J 7 bases; bases outside gene matches: 13. This CDR3 spans 19 amino acids. The germline CDR1 and CDR2 sequences are GITISATS and ISYDGTV (reference sequence). The CDR3 sequence is CALWEVKGDGELGKKIKVF. The CDR3 nucleotides read TGTGCCTTGTGGGAGGTCAAAGGGGACGGTGAGTTGGGCAAAAAAATCAAGGTATTT.

In its sample, this clone ranks as large. With a much larger clone just one base away, this may be a read error. The same CDR3 also results from other DNA sequences found in this sample. The chain recombines TRGV9 with TRGJP. Germline CDR1 is GITISATS and CDR2 is ISYDGTV (reference sequence). CDR3 length: 16 residues. V lost 0 bases, J lost 7 bases, and 3 bases stayed unmatched. As DNA, the CDR3 is TGTGCCTTGTGGGAGGTGCCGGAGTTGGGCAAAAAAATCAAGGTATTT. As protein: CALWEVPELGKKIKVF.

The table lists this clone with a few counts. A read error may explain this, as a much larger clone is one base away. The same CDR3 also results from other DNA sequences found in this sample. The chain has TRGV10 and TRGJP2. Being an ORF, TRGV10 has a function that is uncertain. The CDR3 consists of 15 residues. The CDR3 protein is CAAWDWGSSDWIKTF. CDR3 in DNA: TGTGCTGCGTGGGATTGGGGGAGTAGTGATTGGATCAAAACGTTT.

Judged by abundance, this clone is large (0.1 to 1%). The sample has other DNA sequences that encode this CDR3 too. The J gene is TRGJP, the V gene TRGV9. V lost 3 bases and J lost 6; bases outside the gene matches: 2. Looked up from germline, CDR1 is GITISATS and CDR2 is ISYDGTV (reference sequence). This CDR3 comprises 15 residues. The CDR3 sequence: CALWEPELGKKIKVF. In nucleotides, the CDR3 is TGTGCCTTGTGGGAGCCAGAGTTGGGCAAAAAAATCAAGGTATTT.

This clone was seen a handful of times. The V call is TRGV9, the J call TRGJP. The germline V gene encodes CDR1 GITISATS and CDR2 ISYDGTV (reference sequence). V lost 2 bases, J lost 9 bases, and 13 bases stayed unmatched. This CDR3 comprises 18 residues. The CDR3 spells CALWEDAAERLGKKIKVF. CDR3 in DNA: TGTGCCTTGTGGGAGGACGCCGCCGAAAGGTTGGGCAAAAAAATCAAGGTATTT.

This clone is large in the sample. The chain joins TRGV9 to TRGJP. Germline lookup yields CDR1 GITISATS and CDR2 ISYDGTV (reference sequence). This CDR3 region has 17 residues. J was trimmed by 5 bases and V by 0 bases; bases with no gene match: 4. This CDR3 is CALWEVRKELGKKIKVF. CDR3 in DNA: TGTGCCTTGTGGGAGGTGCGAAAAGAGTTGGGCAAAAAAATCAAGGTATTT.

Regarding this clone: The protein in TCRdb stems from a much larger clone and differs at residue 5 from this DNA's translation, likely a read error; here the protein is translated from the DNA. The chain is built from TRGV9 and TRGJP. The J gene, not given by TCRdb, was assigned here from a germline match of the nucleotide sequence. The germline V gene has CDR1 GITISATS and CDR2 ISYDGTV (reference sequence). The junction had 5 bases not matched to a gene; V was cut back by 5 bases and J by 4 bases. The CDR3 runs to 16 residues. DNA for the CDR3: TGTGCCTTGTGGGGGTCTCAAGAGTTGGGCAAAAAAATCAAGGTATTT. This codes for CALWGSQELGKKIKVF.

Details on this clone: A much larger clone is a single base away; this may be a read error. The chain links TRGV9 to TRGJP. TCRdb gives no J gene; it was assigned here by matching the DNA to germline. Germline V gene sequence: CDR1 GITISATS, CDR2 ISYDGTV (reference sequence). The V and J ends lost 4 bases and 7 bases, in that order; junction bases with no gene match: 4. CDR3 length: 15 residues. The CDR3 here is CALWEKELGKKIKVF. As DNA, the CDR3 is TGTGCCTTGTGGGAAAAGGAGTTGGGCAAAAAAATCAAGGTATTT.

This clone counts as large. Other DNA sequences within the sample encode an identical CDR3. The chain has TRGV10 and TRGJP2. TRGV10 is filed as an ORF, its function uncertain. With V trimmed by 8 bases and J by 2 bases, 9 bases remained unmatched. The CDR3 consists of 15 residues. Written as DNA, the CDR3 is TGTGCTGCGTGGGATTGGGGGAGTAGTGATTGGATCAAGACGTTT. It is translated as CAAWDWGSSDWIKTF.

This clone was observed a handful of times. The chain couples TRGV9 to TRGJP. Unmatched junction bases numbered 11, after V lost 3 bases and J lost 9 bases. This CDR3 comprises 17 residues. The germline CDR1 and CDR2 sequences are GITISATS and ISYDGTV (reference sequence). The CDR3 DNA reads TGTGCCTTGTGGGAGAGACAATCCGGGTTGGGCAAAAAAATCAAGGTATTT. Its translation: CALWERQSGLGKKIKVF.

By share of the sample, this clone is large. The sample has other DNA sequences that encode this CDR3 too. The V call is TRGV9, the J call TRGJP. Trimming at V came to 0 bases and at J to 5 bases, leaving 1 base not matched to a gene. The CDR3 length is 16 residues. Germline V CDR1 and CDR2: GITISATS, ISYDGTV (reference sequence). CDR3 coding DNA: TGTGCCTTGTGGGAGGTGAAAGAGTTGGGCAAAAAAATCAAGGTATTT. Translating it yields CALWEVKELGKKIKVF.

As for this clone: The likely explanation is a read error, given a far larger clone one base away. V is TRGV9 and J is TRGJP. Because TCRdb records no J gene, it was assigned here through a match of the DNA to germline. Germline CDR1 is GITISATS and CDR2 is ISYDGTV (reference sequence). The CDR3 covers 16 residues. CDR3 in DNA: TGTGCCTTGTGGGAGGCTTCTGAGTTGGGTAAAAAAATCAAGGTATTT. As protein: CALWEASELGKKIKVF.

This clone was detected a few times. A read error is possible here, since a much larger clone lies one base away. J is TRGJP and V is TRGV9. The CDR3 sequence is 16 residues long. The germline CDR1 and CDR2 sequences are GITISATS and ISYDGTV (reference sequence). The CDR3 DNA sequence: TGTGCCTTGTGGGAGGGCCAAGAGTTGGACAAAAAAATCAAGGTATTT. Translation: CALWEGQELDKKIKVF.

Points on this clone: A read error likely explains this, since a far larger clone differs by one base. The J gene corresponds to TRGJP; a V gene call is absent. The CDR3 covers 15 residues. The CDR3 loop reads CALWEVELGKKIKVF. Here the CDR3 DNA reads TGTGCCTTGTGGGAAGTGGAGTTGGGCAAAAAAATCAAGGTATTT.

This clone counts as large. The rearrangement joins TRGV9 to TRGJP. The CDR3 length is 16 residues. Germline loops: CDR1 GITISATS, CDR2 ISYDGTV (reference sequence). V lost 1 base, J lost 9 bases, and 6 bases stayed unmatched. CDR3 coding DNA: TGTGCCTTGTGGGAGGTAATCGGGTTGGGCAAAAAAATCAAGGTATTT. Translation gives CALWEVIGLGKKIKVF.

In this sample, this clone is large. The V call is TRGV9, the J call TRGJP. V was clipped by 2 bases and J by 5 bases; unmatched bases: 3. The CDR3 loop spans 16 amino acids. Germline V gene sequence: CDR1 GITISATS, CDR2 ISYDGTV (reference sequence). CDR3 residues: CALWEAKELGKKIKVF. CDR3 bases: TGTGCCTTGTGGGAGGCGAAAGAGTTGGGCAAAAAAATCAAGGTATTT.

Worth noting for this clone: This likely stems from a read error, as it lies one base from a far larger clone. The same CDR3 can be traced to other DNA sequences in this sample. The V call is TRGV9, the J call TRGJP. This CDR3 has 16 amino acids. J lost 7 bases, V lost 1 base, and 4 bases had no gene match. Germline-derived CDR1 and CDR2 are GITISATS and ISYDGTV (reference sequence). CDR3 amino acids: CALWEVQELGKKIKVF. CDR3 sequence (DNA): TGTGCCTTGTGGGAGGTCCAGGAGTTGGGCAAAAAAATCAAGGTATTT.

Comments on this clone: This probably arose from a read error, given a far larger clone one base away. No DNA is shown, since the ends of the CDR3 on it are uncertain; the CDR3 is the one TCRdb lists. Here the V gene is TRGV4, but the J gene went uncalled. The germline CDR1 and CDR2 sequences are EGSTGY and YDSYTSSV. The CDR3 spans 31 amino acids, including both terminal residues. Here the CDR3 reads CATWDGLIIRNSLAVEQHLLSRVSIGRIQHF.

To note about this clone: TCRdb assigns this DNA the protein of a much larger clone, which departs from its translation at residue 12; this likely reflects a read error, and the protein shown comes from translating the DNA. The chain has TRGV9 and TRGJP. The J gene was missing in TCRdb and was found by matching the end of the DNA to germline. The CDR3 covers 16 residues. CDR1 and CDR2 (germline): GITISATS, ISYDGTV (reference sequence). DNA of the CDR3: TGTGCCTTGTGGGAGTCTCAAGAGTTGGGCAAAATAATCAAGGTATTT. Its protein is CALWESQELGKIIKVF.

About this clone: The sample holds other DNA sequences that translate to the same CDR3. The chain couples TRGV9 to TRGJP. Trimming took 3 bases from V and 4 from J; bases not matched to a gene: 3. This CDR3 has 16 residues. Germline CDR1 reads GITISATS; CDR2 reads ISYDGTV (reference sequence). The CDR3 DNA sequence: TGTGCCTTGTGGGAGCTACAAGAGTTGGGCAAAAAAATCAAGGTATTT. Protein sequence: CALWELQELGKKIKVF.

The V call is TRGV9, the J call TRGJP. J gave up 3 bases and V 0 bases, and 8 bases lay outside the gene matches. The CDR3 spans 19 residues. Germline CDR1 reads GITISATS; CDR2 reads ISYDGTV (reference sequence). The CDR3 DNA reads as TGTGCCTTGTGGGAGGTGCCCCCCCCGCAAGAGTTGGGCAAAAAAATCAAGGTATTT. Its protein is CALWEVPPPQELGKKIKVF.

As regards this clone: This may be a read error, as it is one base from a much larger clone. Other nucleotide sequences from this sample produce the same CDR3. The chain uses TRGV9 and TRGJP. CDR3 size: 16 residues. Trimming cost V 0 bases and J 6 bases; bases outside gene matches: 2. Germline V gives CDR1 GITISATS, CDR2 ISYDGTV (reference sequence). The CDR3 here is CALWEVAELGKKIKVF. The CDR3 region has the DNA TGTGCCTTGTGGGAGGTGGCAGAGTTGGGCAAAAAAATCAAGGTATTT.

This clone is judged large. This rearrangement joins TRGV9 to TRGJP. This CDR3 has 18 residues. Trimming cost V 1 base and J 7 bases; bases outside gene matches: 10. CDR1 and CDR2 from the germline V gene are GITISATS and ISYDGTV (reference sequence). This chain's CDR3 is CALWEVPKSELGKKIKVF. The CDR3 DNA is TGTGCCTTGTGGGAGGTACCCAAAAGCGAGTTGGGCAAAAAAATCAAGGTATTT.

Of note for this clone: One end of the junction varies from germline; a read error may be responsible. The chain combines TRGV9 with TRGJP. Per germline, CDR1 GITISATS and CDR2 ISYDGTV (reference sequence). The length of the CDR3 is 16 residues. The DNA for the CDR3 is TGTGCCGTGTGGGAGAAACAAGAGTTGGGCAAAAAAATCAAGGTATTT. The encoded protein is CAVWEKQELGKKIKVF.

This clone has more than one count but fewer than ten. This could be a read error, since a much larger clone is one nucleotide away. The chain uses TRGV9 and TRGJP. TCRdb does not report a J gene; here it was assigned by matching the DNA to germline references. Germline CDR1 and CDR2: GITISATS and ISYDGTV (reference sequence). V dropped 6 bases and J dropped 4; count of bases not matched to a gene: 3. The CDR3 consists of 15 residues. Here the CDR3 reads CALWLQELGKKIKVF. The CDR3 DNA is TGTGCCTTGTGGCTTCAAGAGTTGGGCAAAAAAATCAAGGTATTT.

The V call is TRGV9, the J call TRGJP. The CDR3 extends over 16 amino acids. V lost 0 bases, J lost 7 bases, and 3 bases stayed unmatched. In germline, CDR1 is GITISATS, CDR2 ISYDGTV (reference sequence). In DNA form, the CDR3 reads TGTGCCTTGTGGGAGGTGATGGAGTTGGGCAAAAAAATCAAGGTATTT. It is translated as CALWEVMELGKKIKVF.

About this clone: This clone may be a read error of a much larger clone one base away. No J gene was named, though the V gene is TRGV9. The CDR3 has 16 amino acids. Germline V gene sequence: CDR1 GITISATS, CDR2 ISYDGTV (reference sequence). Here the CDR3 DNA reads TGTGCCTTGTGGGAGGTGCAAGAACTGGGCAAAAAAATTAAGGTATTT. Translation: CALWEVQELGKKIKVF.

This clone came up a few times. A much larger clone sits a single nucleotide away, making a read error possible. The rearrangement joins TRGV9 to TRGJP. Here the J gene was assigned by germline matching of the DNA, as TCRdb has none. The CDR3 runs 17 residues. V was pared by 2 bases and J by 2 bases, with 3 bases of the junction left unmatched. Germline V gene sequence: CDR1 GITISATS, CDR2 ISYDGTV (reference sequence). CDR3 bases: TGTGCCTTGTGGGAGGCCCGGCAAGAGTTGGGCAAAAAAATCAAGGTATTT. As protein: CALWEARQELGKKIKVF.